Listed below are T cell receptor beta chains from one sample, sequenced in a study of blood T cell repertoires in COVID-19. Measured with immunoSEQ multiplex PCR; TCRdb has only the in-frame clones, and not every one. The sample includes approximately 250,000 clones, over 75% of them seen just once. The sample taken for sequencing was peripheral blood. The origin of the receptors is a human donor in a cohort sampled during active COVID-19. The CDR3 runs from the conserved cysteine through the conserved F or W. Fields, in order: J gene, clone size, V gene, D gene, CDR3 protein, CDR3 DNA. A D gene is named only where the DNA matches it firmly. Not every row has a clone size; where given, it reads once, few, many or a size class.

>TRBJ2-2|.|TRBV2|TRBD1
CASEQGARTGELFF
TGTGCCAGCGAACAGGGGGCGCGGACCGGGGAGCTGTTTTTT
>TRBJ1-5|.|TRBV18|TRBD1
CASSPPVSSTGGTFYANQPQHF
TGTGCCAGCTCACCACCCGTATCCTCGACAGGGGGGACCTTCTACGCTAATCAGCCCCAGCATTTT
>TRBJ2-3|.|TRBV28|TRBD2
CASSPPLGLADQENTDTQYF
TGTGCCAGCAGTCCCCCCTTGGGACTAGCGGACCAAGAAAACACAGATACGCAGTATTTT
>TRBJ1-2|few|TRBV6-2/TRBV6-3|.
CASSYSMEVGDYGYTF
TGTGCCAGCAGTTACTCGATGGAGGTCGGAGACTATGGCTACACCTTC
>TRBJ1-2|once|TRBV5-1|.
CASSLFGGAGAEGYTF
TGCGCCAGCAGCTTGTTTGGGGGGGCGGGCGCGGAAGGCTACACCTTC
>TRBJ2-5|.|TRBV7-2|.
CASSFGQTAETQYF
TGTGCCAGCAGCTTTGGACAGACGGCGGAGACCCAGTACTTC
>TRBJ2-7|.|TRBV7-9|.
CASSLAEGFPYEQYF
TGTGCCAGCAGCTTAGCCGAGGGTTTCCCCTACGAGCAGTACTTC
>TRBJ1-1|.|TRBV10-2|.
CASSEHRAEAFF
TGCGCCAGCAGTGAACACAGGGCGGAAGCTTTCTTT
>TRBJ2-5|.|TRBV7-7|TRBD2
CASSPGVSGGYWETQYF
TGTGCTAGCAGCCCCGGCGTATCGGGAGGTTATTGGGAGACCCAGTACTTC
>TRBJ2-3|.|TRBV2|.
CASRRRESTDTQYF
TGTGCCAGCAGACGGAGGGAAAGCACAGATACGCAGTATTTT
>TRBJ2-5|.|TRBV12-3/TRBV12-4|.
CASGDLETQYF
TGTGCCAGCGGAGATCTGGAGACCCAGTACTTC
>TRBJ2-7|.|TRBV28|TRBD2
CASSLGGRKHEQYF
TGTGCCAGCAGTTTGGGCGGGAGGAAGCATGAGCAGTACTTC
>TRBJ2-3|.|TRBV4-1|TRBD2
CASSQEGGGLVTDTQYF
TGCGCCAGCAGCCAAGAAGGCGGGGGGTTAGTCACAGATACGCAGTATTTT
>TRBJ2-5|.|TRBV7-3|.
CASSLGGQETQYF
TGTGCCAGCAGCTTAGGAGGGCAAGAGACCCAGTACTTC
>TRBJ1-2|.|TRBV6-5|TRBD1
CASSSTGANNYGYTF
TGTGCCAGCAGTTCCACAGGGGCAAATAACTATGGCTACACCTTC
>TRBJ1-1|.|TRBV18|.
CASSPHSGIDTEAFF
TGTGCCAGCTCACCACATTCAGGGATTGACACTGAAGCTTTCTTT
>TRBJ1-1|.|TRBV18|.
CASSPTGIDEAFF
TGTGCCAGCTCACCCACAGGGATTGACGAAGCTTTCTTT
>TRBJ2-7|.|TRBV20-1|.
CSASGYEQYF
TGCAGTGCTAGCGGGTACGAGCAGTACTTC
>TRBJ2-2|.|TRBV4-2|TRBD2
CASSQVPWASGTGELFF
TGTGCCAGCAGCCAAGTCCCTTGGGCTAGCGGCACCGGGGAGCTGTTTTTT
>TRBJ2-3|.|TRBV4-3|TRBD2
CASSQSLEMGGTTDTQYF
TGCGCCAGCAGCCAATCCCTGGAGATGGGGGGGACCACAGATACGCAGTATTTT
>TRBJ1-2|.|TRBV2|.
CASSGGLESYGYTF
TGTGCCAGCAGTGGAGGTTTAGAGAGCTATGGCTACACCTTC
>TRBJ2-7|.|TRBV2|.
CASSASTVTYEQYF
TGTGCCAGCAGTGCCTCGACAGTGACCTACGAGCAGTACTTC